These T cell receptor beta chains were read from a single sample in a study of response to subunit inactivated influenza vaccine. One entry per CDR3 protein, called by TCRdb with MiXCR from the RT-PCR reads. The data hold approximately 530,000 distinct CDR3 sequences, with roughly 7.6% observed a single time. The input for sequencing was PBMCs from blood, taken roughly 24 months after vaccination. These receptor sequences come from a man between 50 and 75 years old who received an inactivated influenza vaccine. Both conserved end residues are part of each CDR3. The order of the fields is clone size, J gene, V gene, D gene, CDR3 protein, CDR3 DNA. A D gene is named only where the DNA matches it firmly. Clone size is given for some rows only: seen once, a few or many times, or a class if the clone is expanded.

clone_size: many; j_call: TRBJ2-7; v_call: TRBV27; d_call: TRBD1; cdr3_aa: CASSRQFGTGRTYEQYF; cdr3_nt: TGTGCCAGCAGTCGACAGTTCGGGACAGGGCGAACCTACGAGCAGTACTTC
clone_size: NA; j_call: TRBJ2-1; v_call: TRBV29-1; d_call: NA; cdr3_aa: CSVEPLSEQFF; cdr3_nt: TGCAGCGTCGAGCCGCTTAGTGAGCAGTTCTTC
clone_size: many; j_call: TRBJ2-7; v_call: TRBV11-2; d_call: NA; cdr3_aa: CASSREYEQYF; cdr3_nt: TGTGCCAGCAGCCGCGAGTACGAGCAGTACTTC
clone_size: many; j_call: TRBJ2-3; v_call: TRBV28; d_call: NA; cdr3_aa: CASTRTQLRDTQYF; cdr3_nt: TGTGCCAGCACCAGGACTCAACTTAGGGATACGCAGTATTTT
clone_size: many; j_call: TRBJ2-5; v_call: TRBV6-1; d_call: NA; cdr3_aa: CASSQGLLQETQYF; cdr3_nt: TGTGCCAGCAGCCAGGGACTCCTCCAAGAGACCCAGTACTTC
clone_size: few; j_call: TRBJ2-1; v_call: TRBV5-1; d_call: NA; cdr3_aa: CASSIRTDSYNEQFF; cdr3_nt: TGCGCCAGCAGCATCCGGACTGACTCCTACAATGAGCAGTTCTTC
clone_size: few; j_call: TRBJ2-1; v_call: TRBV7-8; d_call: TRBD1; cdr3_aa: CASSLDPDRGLYNEQFF; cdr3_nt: TGTGCCAGCAGCTTAGACCCGGACAGGGGTCTGTACAATGAGCAGTTCTTC
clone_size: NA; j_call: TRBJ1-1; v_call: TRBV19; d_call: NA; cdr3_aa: CASRFREMNTEAFF; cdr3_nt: TGTGCCAGTAGGTTCAGGGAGATGAACACTGAAGCTTTCTTT
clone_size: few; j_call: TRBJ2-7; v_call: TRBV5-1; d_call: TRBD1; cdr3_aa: CASSSRTGSDEQYF; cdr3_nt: TGCGCCAGCAGCTCCCGGACAGGGAGCGACGAGCAGTACTTC
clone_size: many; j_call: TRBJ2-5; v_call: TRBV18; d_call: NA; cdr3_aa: CASSPYRETQYF; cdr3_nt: TGTGCCAGCTCACCATATCGAGAGACCCAGTACTTC
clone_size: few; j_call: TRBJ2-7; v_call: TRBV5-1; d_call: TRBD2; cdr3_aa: CASSLRQSLAGTYEQYF; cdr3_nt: TGCGCCAGCAGCTTACGACAGTCGCTAGCGGGGACCTACGAGCAGTACTTC
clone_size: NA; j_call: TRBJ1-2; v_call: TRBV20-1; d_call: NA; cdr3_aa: CSAVNRDRAGGYTF; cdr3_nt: TGCAGTGCCGTAAACAGAGACCGGGCCGGTGGCTACACCTTC
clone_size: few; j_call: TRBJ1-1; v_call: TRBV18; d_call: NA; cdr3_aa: CASSPDLNTEAFF; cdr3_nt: TGTGCCAGCTCACCAGACTTGAACACTGAAGCTTTCTTT
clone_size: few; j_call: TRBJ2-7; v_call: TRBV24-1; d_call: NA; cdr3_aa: CATSDLRTGHSYEQYF; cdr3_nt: TGTGCCACCAGTGACCTTAGGACGGGACACTCCTACGAGCAGTACTTC
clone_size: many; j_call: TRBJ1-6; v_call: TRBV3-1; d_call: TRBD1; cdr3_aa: CASSHRQGSNSPLHF; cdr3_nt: TGTGCCAGCAGCCACCGACAGGGTTCTAATTCACCCCTCCACTTT
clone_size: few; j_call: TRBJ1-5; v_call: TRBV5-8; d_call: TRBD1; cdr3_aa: CASSPGQGALQPQHF; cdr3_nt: TGTGCCAGCAGCCCTGGACAGGGGGCACTTCAGCCCCAGCATTTT
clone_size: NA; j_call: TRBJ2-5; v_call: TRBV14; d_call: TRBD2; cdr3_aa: CASSPGLAGGKQTQYF; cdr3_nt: TGTGCCAGCAGCCCAGGGCTAGCGGGAGGGAAACAGACCCAGTACTTC
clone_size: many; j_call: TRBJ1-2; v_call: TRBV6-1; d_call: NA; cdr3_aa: CASTEPGVGYGYTF; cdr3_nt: TGTGCCAGCACCGAACCAGGGGTGGGCTATGGCTACACCTTC
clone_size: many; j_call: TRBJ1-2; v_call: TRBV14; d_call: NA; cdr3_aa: CASSQVRGDIYGYTF; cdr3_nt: TGTGCCAGCAGCCAAGTAAGGGGAGATATCTATGGCTACACCTTC
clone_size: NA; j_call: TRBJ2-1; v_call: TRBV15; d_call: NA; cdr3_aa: CATSRDLARYNEQFF; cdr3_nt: TGTGCCACCAGCAGAGATCTAGCCAGATACAATGAGCAGTTCTTC
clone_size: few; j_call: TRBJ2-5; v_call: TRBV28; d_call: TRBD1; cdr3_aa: CASRVTGGEETQYF; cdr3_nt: TGTGCCAGCAGAGTGACAGGGGGTGAAGAGACCCAGTACTTC
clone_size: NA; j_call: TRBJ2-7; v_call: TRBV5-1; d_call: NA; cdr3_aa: CASSLGVAPTWEQYF; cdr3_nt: TGCGCCAGCAGCTTGGGGGTAGCACCGACGTGGGAGCAGTACTTC
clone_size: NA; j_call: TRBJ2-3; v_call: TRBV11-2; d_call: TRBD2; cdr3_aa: CASSLNSGLAARDTQYF; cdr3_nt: TGTGCCAGCAGCTTAAATTCAGGGCTAGCGGCACGCGATACGCAGTATTTT
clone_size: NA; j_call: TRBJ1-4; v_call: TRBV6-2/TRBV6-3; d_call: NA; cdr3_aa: CASSTRQTDEKLFF; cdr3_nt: TGTGCCAGCAGTACCCGACAGACTGATGAAAAACTGTTTTTT
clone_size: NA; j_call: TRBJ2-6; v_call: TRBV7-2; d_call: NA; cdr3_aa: CASSPQGGPSGANVLTF; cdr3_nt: TGTGCCAGCAGCCCTCAGGGAGGCCCCTCTGGGGCCAACGTCCTGACTTTC
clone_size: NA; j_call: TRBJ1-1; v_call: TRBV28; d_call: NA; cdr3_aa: CASSQVGVSNTEAFF; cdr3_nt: TGTGCCAGCAGTCAAGTAGGGGTCTCGAACACTGAAGCTTTCTTT
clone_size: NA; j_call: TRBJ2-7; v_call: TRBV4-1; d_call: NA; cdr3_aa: CASSIDSTLYEQYF; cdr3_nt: TGCGCCAGCAGCATCGATTCGACACTCTACGAGCAGTACTTC
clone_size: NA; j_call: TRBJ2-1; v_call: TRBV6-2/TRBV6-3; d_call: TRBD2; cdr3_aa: CASSPIGAGGPIWQFF; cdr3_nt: TGTGCCAGCAGTCCCATAGGAGCGGGAGGGCCTATATGGCAGTTCTTC
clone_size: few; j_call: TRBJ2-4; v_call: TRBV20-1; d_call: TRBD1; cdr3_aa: CSAHRPPTGGYIQYF; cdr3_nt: TGCAGTGCGCACCGACCCCCGACAGGGGGCTACATTCAGTACTTC
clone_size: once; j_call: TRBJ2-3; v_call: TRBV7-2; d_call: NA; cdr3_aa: CASSPRRDRRIDTQYF; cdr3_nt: TGTGCCAGCAGCCCGCGGCGGGACAGAAGAATAGATACGCAGTATTTT
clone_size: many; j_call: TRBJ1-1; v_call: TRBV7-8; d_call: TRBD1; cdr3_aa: CASSLAGQVNTEAFF; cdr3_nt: TGTGCCAGCAGCTTAGCAGGACAGGTTAACACTGAAGCTTTCTTT
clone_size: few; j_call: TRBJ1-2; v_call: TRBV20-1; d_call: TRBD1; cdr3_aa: CSARDEQGDGYTF; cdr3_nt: TGCAGTGCTAGAGACGAACAGGGGGATGGCTACACCTTC
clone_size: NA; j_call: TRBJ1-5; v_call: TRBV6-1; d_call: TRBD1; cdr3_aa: CASSLGQGAKTNQPQHF; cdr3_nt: TGTGCCAGCAGTCTAGGACAGGGGGCCAAAACCAATCAGCCCCAGCATTTT
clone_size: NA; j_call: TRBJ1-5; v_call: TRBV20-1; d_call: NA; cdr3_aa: CSAGASQPQHF; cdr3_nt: TGCAGTGCTGGGGCGAGTCAGCCCCAGCATTTT
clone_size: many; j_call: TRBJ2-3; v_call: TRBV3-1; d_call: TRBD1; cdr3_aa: CASSRPGQGRDTQYF; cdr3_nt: TGTGCCAGCAGCCGTCCGGGACAGGGAAGGGATACGCAGTATTTT
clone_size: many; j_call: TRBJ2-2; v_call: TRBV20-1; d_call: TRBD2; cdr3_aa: CSVPPTLAGPNTGELFF; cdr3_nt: TGCAGTGTCCCGCCAACCTTAGCGGGACCGAACACCGGGGAGCTGTTTTTT
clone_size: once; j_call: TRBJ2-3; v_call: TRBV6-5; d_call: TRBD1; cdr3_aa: CASSYSGGTDTQFF; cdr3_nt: TGTGCCAGCAGTTACTCAGGGGGCACAGATACGCAGTTTTTT
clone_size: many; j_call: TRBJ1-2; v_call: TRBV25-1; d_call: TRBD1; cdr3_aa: CAREGGRRIDYGYTF; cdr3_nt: TGTGCCCGGGAAGGGGGCAGGAGGATAGACTATGGCTACACCTTC
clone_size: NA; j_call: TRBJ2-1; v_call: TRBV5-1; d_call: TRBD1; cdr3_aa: CASSLPQGTEQFF; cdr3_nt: TGCGCCAGCAGCTTGCCACAGGGGACTGAGCAGTTCTTC
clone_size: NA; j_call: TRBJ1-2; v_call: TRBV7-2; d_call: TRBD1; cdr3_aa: CASSFHGQGNGYTF; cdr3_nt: TGTGCCAGCAGTTTCCATGGACAGGGCAATGGCTACACCTTC
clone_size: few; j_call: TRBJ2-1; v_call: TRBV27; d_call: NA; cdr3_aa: CASSYRSPSYNEQFF; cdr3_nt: TGTGCCAGCAGTTACCGGAGCCCCTCCTACAATGAGCAGTTCTTC
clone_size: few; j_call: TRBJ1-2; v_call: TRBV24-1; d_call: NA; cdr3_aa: CATLAKTGELANYGYTF; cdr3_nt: TGTGCCACCCTTGCGAAGACAGGAGAACTCGCTAACTATGGCTACACCTTC
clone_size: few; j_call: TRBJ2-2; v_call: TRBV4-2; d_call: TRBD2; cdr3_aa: CASQRWASGAGELFF; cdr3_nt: TGTGCCTCACAGAGATGGGCTAGCGGGGCCGGGGAGCTGTTTTTT
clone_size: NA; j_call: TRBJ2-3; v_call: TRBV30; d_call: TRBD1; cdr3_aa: CAFQGAGDTQYF; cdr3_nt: TGTGCCTTTCAGGGGGCAGGGGATACGCAGTATTTT
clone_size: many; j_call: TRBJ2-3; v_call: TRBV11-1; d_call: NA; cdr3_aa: CASSLKARWQGDKIQDTQYF; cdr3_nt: TGTGCCAGCAGCTTAAAGGCGAGGTGGCAAGGGGACAAGATTCAAGATACGCAGTATTTT
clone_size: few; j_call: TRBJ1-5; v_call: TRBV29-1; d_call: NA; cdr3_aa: CSVSGTGSNQPQHF; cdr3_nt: TGCAGCGTTTCAGGGACGGGGAGCAATCAGCCCCAGCATTTT
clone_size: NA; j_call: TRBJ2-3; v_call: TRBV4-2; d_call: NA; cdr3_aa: CASSPRGLPYTDTQYF; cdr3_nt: TGTGCCAGCAGCCCGAGGGGACTTCCCTACACAGATACGCAGTATTTT
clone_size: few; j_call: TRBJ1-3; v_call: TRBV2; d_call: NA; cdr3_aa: CASSELDTPGNTIYF; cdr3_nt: TGTGCCAGCAGTGAATTGGACACGCCTGGAAACACCATATATTTT
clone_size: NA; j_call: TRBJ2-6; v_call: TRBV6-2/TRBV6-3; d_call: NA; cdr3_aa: CASRPASGQNFSGANVLTF; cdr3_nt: TGTGCCAGCAGGCCGGCCTCCGGACAGAACTTTTCTGGGGCCAACGTCCTGACTTTC